This T cell receptor beta chain was sequenced during a study of blood T cell repertoires in COVID-19. Study background: Specimens from acute and convalescent COVID-19 originated in the United States, Italy and Spain. Sources were T cells, B-cell-depleted T cells, or PBMCs; the material itself was cDNA or gDNA.

Between the trimmed V and J ends, which lost 8 bases and 4 bases, there was a span of 17 bases. The CDR3 sequence is 14 residues long. CDR1 is SNHLY, CDR2 FYNNEI, per germline. Methods used by the authors: By means of reference gene primer amplification, nucleated cell counts were estimated. Only in-frame clones appear in the TCRdb table, and some are missing; sequencing was by immunoSEQ multiplex PCR. The V and J calls and clone size were taken over from that table, and D and trimming were inferred from the DNA. This table has tens of thousands of clones, approximately 87% appearing once. The V and J genes are TRBV2 and TRBJ1-1; D uncertain. The source of this sequence is a human donor in a cohort sampled during active COVID-19. Sequencing input: peripheral blood. Here the CDR3 reads CASRIAPTSTEAFF. DNA for the CDR3: TGTGCCAGCCGAATAGCCCCCACTTCCACTGAAGCTTTCTTT.